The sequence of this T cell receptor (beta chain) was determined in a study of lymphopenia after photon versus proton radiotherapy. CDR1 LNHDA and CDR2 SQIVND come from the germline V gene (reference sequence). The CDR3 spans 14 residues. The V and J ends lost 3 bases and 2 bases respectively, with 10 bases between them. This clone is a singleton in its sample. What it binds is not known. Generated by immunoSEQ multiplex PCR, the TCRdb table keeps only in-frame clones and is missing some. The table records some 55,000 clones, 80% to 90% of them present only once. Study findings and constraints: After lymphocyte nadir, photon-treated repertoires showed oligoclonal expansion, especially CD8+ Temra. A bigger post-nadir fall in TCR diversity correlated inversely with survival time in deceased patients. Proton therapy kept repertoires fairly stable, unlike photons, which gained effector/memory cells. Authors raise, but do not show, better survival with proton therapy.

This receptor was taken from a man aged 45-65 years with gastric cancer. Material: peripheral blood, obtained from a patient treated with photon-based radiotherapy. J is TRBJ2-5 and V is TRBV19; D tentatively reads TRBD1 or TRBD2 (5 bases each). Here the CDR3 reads CASSIGTVQETQYF. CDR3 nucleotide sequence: TGTGCCAGTAGTATTGGGACGGTACAAGAGACCCAGTACTTC.